The 7 T cell receptor beta chains below all came from one sample that was sequenced in a study of blood T cell repertoires in COVID-19. Profiled with immunoSEQ multiplex PCR; TCRdb holds only in-frame clones, not every one. The sample holds roughly 140,000 clones, under 90% seen once. Sequenced sample: peripheral blood. Source of these receptors: a woman over 75 in a cohort sampled during active or convalescent COVID-19.

The chain links TRBV6-6 to TRBJ1-1; 9 bases map to TRBD1. CDR3 length equals 14 residues. The V segment lost 6 bases and the J segment 6 bases; nucleotides outside the gene matches: 8. The germline gives CDR1 MNHNY, CDR2 SVGAGI (reference sequence). CDR3 bases: TGTGCCAGCAGAAGTACAGGGGGCCGAGCTGAAGCTTTCTTT. Translation gives CASRSTGGRAEAFF.

V gene TRBV11-2 combines with J gene TRBJ1-2; D perhaps matches TRBD1 (6 bases). The CDR3 runs to 14 residues. The germline V and J ends were trimmed by 1 base and 2 bases, with 8 bases remaining between them. Germline V gene sequence: CDR1 SGHAT, CDR2 FQNNGV. The CDR3 DNA is TGTGCCAGCAGCTTAGCCACAGGGAACTATGGCTACACCTTC. It is translated as CASSLATGNYGYTF.

This chain joins TRBV5-1 and TRBJ2-5; D might be TRBD1 (5 bases). The CDR3 covers 14 residues. Germline values: CDR1 SGHRS, CDR2 YFSETQ. Trimming shortened V by 0 bases and J by 7 bases, and 13 bases separated the two germline ends. The CDR3 coding sequence is TGCGCCAGCAGCTTGGCTACAGGCATGTCGACCCAGTACTTC. Translating it yields CASSLATGMSTQYF. The full variable domain, completed using reference TRBV5-1 and TRBJ2-5, is KAGVTQTPRYLIKTRGQQVTLSCSPISGHRSVSWYQQTPGQGLQFLFEYFSETQRNKGNFPGRFSGRQFSNSRSEMNVSTLELGDSALYLCASSLATGMSTQYFGPGTRLLVL.

This CDR3 reads CASQPIGRTGELFF. The CDR3 bases are TGTGCCAGTCAACCTATAGGGAGGACCGGGGAGCTGTTTTTT. The chain is built from TRBV6-1 and TRBJ2-2; a possible D gene is TRBD2 (6 bases). V was cut by 9 bases and J by 5 bases, with 16 bases left in between. From germline, CDR1 is MNHNS and CDR2 SASEGT. There are 14 residues in the CDR3.

The genes are TRBV4-2 and TRBJ1-6; D may be TRBD1 (5 bases). The germline V gene encodes CDR1 LGHNA and CDR2 YNFKEQ. V lost 4 bases and J lost 8, with 18 bases in between. This CDR3 comprises 16 residues. CDR3: CASSRPEGRGYSPLHF. CDR3 sequence (DNA): TGTGCCAGCAGCCGACCTGAGGGGAGGGGTTATTCACCCCTCCACTTT.

The chain uses TRBV6-5 and TRBJ2-5, with D possibly matching TRBD1 (6 bases). V was clipped by 4 bases and J by 5 bases, with 17 bases between them. The CDR3 is 15 residues long. CDR1 is MNHEY and CDR2 is SVGAGI in the germline V gene. The CDR3 is CASSFVDSGGETQYF. CDR3 in DNA: TGTGCCAGCAGTTTCGTCGACAGTGGGGGCGAGACCCAGTACTTC.

This clone is a singleton in its sample. The V gene is TRBV29-1, the J gene TRBJ2-3, with 11 positions matching TRBD1. From germline, CDR1 is SQVTM and CDR2 ANQGSEA. J gave up 10 bases and V 6 bases, and 21 bases lay outside the gene matches. The CDR3 has 17 residues. This chain's CDR3 is CSVHRDRGMKATNAQYF. CDR3 nucleotides: TGCAGCGTCCACAGGGACAGGGGGATGAAGGCTACAAATGCGCAGTATTTT.